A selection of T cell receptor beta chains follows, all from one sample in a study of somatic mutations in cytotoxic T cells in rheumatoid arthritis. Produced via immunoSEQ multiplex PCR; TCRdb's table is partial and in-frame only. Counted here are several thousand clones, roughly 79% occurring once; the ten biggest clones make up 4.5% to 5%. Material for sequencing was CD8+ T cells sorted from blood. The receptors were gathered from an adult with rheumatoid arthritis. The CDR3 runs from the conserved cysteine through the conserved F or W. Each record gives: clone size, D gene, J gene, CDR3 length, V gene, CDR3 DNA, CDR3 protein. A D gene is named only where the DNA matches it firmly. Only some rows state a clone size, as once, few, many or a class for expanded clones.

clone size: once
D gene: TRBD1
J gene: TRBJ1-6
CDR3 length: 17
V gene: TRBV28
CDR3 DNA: TGTGCCAGCAGACCGACAGGGTGGAGCTCCTATAATTCACCCCTCCACTTT
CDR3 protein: CASRPTGWSSYNSPLHF

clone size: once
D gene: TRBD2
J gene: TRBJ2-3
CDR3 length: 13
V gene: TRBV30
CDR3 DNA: TGTGCCTGTAGCGGGGGGTCGGCAGATACGCAGTATTTT
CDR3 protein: CACSGGSADTQYF

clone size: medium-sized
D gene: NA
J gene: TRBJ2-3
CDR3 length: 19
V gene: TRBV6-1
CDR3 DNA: TGTGCCAGCAGTGACTTCCTGGGAGTGACCCACCCGGAGACAGATACGCAGTATTTT
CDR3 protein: CASSDFLGVTHPETDTQYF

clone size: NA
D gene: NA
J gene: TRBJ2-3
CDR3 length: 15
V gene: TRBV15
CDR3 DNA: TGTGCCACCAGCAGAGTTTCATGTAGCACAGATACGCAGTATTTT
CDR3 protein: CATSRVSCSTDTQYF

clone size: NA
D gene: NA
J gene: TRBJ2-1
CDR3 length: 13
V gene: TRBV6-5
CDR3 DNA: TGTGCCAGCAGTTACCGGAGCTACAATGAGCAGTTCTTC
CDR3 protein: CASSYRSYNEQFF

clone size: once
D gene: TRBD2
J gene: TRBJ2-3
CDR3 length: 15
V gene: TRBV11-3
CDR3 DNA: TGTGCCAGCAGCCCGACTAGCTTGATTACAGATACGCAGTATTTT
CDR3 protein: CASSPTSLITDTQYF

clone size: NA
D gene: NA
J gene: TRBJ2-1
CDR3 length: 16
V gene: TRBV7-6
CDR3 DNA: TGTGCCAGCAGCGCCACTTTTCCGAGCTCCTACAATGAGCAGTTCTTC
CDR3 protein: CASSATFPSSYNEQFF

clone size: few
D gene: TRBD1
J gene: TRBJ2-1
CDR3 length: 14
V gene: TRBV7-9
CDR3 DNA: TGTGCCAGCAGCACCGGGGACAGAGACAATGAGCAGTTCTTC
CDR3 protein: CASSTGDRDNEQFF

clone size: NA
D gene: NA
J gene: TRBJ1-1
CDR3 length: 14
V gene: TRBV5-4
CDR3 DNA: TGTGCCAGCAGCGCATCACAGTCGGACACTGAAGCTTTCTTT
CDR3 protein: CASSASQSDTEAFF

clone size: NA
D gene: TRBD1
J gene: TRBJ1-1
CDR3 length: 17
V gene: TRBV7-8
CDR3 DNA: TGTGCCAGCAGCTCTTCGACAGGGTCCCTCCTAGGCACTGAAGCTTTCTTT
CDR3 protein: CASSSSTGSLLGTEAFF

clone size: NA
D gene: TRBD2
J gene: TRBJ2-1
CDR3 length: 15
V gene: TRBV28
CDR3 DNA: TGTGCCAGCAGCCTTCTAGCGGGGGGGTTCAATGAGCAGTTCTTC
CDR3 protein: CASSLLAGGFNEQFF

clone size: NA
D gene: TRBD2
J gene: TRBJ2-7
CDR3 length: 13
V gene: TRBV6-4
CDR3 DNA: TGTGCCAGCAGTGCCGGGACTAGCGGGAGACAGTACTTC
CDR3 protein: CASSAGTSGRQYF

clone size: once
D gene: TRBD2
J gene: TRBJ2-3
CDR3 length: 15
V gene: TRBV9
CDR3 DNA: TGTGCCAGCAGCGTAGGTGGGCGGGAGGCGGATACGCAGTATTTT
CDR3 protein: CASSVGGREADTQYF

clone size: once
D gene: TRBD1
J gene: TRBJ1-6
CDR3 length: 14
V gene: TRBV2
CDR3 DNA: TGTGCCAGCAGAGGGACAGAAGGGTGGGGGCCCCTCCACTTT
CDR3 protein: CASRGTEGWGPLHF

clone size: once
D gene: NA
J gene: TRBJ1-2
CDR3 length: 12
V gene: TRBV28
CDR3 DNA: TGTGCCAGCAGGCCCGACATTTCCGGCTACACCTTC
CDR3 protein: CASRPDISGYTF

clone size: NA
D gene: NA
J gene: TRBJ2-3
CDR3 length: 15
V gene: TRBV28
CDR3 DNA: TGTGCCAGCAGTTTACCAGCGGATACGATAGATACGCAGTATTTT
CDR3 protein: CASSLPADTIDTQYF

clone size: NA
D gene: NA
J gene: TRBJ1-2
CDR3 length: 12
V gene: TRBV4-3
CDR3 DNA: TGCGCCAGCAGCCAAGTGGGGCGCGGCTACACCTTC
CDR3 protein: CASSQVGRGYTF

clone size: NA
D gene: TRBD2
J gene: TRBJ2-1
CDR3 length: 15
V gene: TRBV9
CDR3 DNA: TGTGCCAGCAGCGGAAGCGGGAGGACGTCAAATGAGCAGTTCTTC
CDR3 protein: CASSGSGRTSNEQFF

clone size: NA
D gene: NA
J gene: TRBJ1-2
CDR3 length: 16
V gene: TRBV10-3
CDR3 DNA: TGTGCCATCAGTGAGAAGGGGGTAGGGAGAAACTATGGCTACACCTTC
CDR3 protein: CAISEKGVGRNYGYTF

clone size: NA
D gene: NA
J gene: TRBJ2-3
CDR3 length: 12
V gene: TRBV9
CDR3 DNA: TGTGCCAGCACCGATTCTGCAGATACGCAGTATTTT
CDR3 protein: CASTDSADTQYF

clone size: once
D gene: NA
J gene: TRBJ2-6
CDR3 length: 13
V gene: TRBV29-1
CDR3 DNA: TGCAGCGTTGCTTTCTCTGGGGCCAACGTCCTGACTTTC
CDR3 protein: CSVAFSGANVLTF

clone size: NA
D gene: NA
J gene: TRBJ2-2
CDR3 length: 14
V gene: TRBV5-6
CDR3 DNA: TGTGCCAGCAGCTTGGTCGGGAACACCGGGGAGCTGTTTTTT
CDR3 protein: CASSLVGNTGELFF

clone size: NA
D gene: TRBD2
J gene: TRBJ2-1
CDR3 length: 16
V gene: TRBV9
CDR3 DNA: TGTGCCAGCAGCGGTGGGAGCGGGAGCGAGTACAATGAGCAGTTCTTC
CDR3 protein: CASSGGSGSEYNEQFF

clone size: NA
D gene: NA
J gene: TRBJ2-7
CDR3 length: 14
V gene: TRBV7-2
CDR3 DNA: TGTGCCAGCAGCCTTGGAGGGGCCTCCTACGAGCAGTACTTC
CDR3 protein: CASSLGGASYEQYF

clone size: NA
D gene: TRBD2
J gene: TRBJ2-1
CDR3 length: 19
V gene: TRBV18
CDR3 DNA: TGTGCCAGCTCGCCTTATACCCCCGTTCGGGCGGGAGTTAACAATGAGCAGTTCTTC
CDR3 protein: CASSPYTPVRAGVNNEQFF

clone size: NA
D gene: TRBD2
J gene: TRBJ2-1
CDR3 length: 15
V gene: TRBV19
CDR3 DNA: TGTGCCAGTAGTACCGCCCCCGGACTAGCGGGGGGTCTTTTCTTC
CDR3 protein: CASSTAPGLAGGLFF

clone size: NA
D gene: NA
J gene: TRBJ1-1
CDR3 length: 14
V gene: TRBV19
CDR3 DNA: TGTGCCAGTACCAGTCCCATTTTGAACACTGAAGCTTTCTTT
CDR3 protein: CASTSPILNTEAFF

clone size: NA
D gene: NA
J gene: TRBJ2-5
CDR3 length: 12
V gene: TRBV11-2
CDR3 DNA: TGTGCCAGCAGCTTAATGGACGAGACCCAGTACTTC
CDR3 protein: CASSLMDETQYF

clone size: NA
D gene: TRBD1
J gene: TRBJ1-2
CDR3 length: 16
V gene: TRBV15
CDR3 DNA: TGTGCCACCAGCAGCTCACAGGGGGGCTCGTATAGAGGCTACACCTTC
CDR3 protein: CATSSSQGGSYRGYTF

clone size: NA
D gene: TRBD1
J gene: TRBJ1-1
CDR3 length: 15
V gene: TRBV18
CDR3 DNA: TGTGCCAGCTCACCCCCCCCAGGGGGGTGGACTGAAGCTTTCTTT
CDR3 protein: CASSPPPGGWTEAFF

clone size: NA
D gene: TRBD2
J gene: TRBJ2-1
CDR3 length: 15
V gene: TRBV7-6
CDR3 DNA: TGTGCCAGCAGCCCGCTAGCGGGGTCATACAATGAGCAGCTCTTC
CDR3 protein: CASSPLAGSYNEQLF

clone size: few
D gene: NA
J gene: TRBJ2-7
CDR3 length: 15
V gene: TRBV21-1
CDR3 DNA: TGTGCCAGCAGCAAAGAGGAGGGCAGGGTTTACGAGCAGTACTTC
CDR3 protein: CASSKEEGRVYEQYF

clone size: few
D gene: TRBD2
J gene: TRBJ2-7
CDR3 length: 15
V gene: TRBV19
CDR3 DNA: TGTGCCAGTAGCGCCGCGGGGGTTCTTGGCTACGAGCAGTACTTC
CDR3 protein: CASSAAGVLGYEQYF

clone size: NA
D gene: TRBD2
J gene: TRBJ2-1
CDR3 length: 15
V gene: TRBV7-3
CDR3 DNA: TGTGCCAGCAGCTCCGGGACTAGCGTCTACAATGAGCAGTTCTTC
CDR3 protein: CASSSGTSVYNEQFF

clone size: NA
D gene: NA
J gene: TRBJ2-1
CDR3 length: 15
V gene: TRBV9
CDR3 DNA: TGTGCCAGCAGCGTAGCCGGGGGGCTGTACAATGAGCAGTTCTTC
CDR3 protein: CASSVAGGLYNEQFF

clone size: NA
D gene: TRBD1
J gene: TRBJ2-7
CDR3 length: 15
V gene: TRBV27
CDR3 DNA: TGTGCCAGCAAGGTCAGGACAGGGGTTGTCTACGAGCAGTACTTC
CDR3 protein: CASKVRTGVVYEQYF

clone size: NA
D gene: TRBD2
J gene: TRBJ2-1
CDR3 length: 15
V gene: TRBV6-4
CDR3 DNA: TGTGCCAGCAGTGACGAGGCTAGCGGTTACAATGAGCAGTTCTTC
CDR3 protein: CASSDEASGYNEQFF

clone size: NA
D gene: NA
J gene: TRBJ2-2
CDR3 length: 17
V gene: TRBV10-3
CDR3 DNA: TGTGCCATCAGTGAAAATTGGGCCTTACCGAACACCGGGGAGCTGTTTTTT
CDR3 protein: CAISENWALPNTGELFF

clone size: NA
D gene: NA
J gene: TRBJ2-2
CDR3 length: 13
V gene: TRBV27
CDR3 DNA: TGTGCCAGCAGTTTTATGGGGGCCGGGGAGCTGTTTTTT
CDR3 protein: CASSFMGAGELFF

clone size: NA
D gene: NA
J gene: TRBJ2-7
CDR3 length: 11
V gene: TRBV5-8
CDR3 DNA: TGTGCCAGCAGCTTGCTGAACGAGCAGTACTTC
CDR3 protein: CASSLLNEQYF

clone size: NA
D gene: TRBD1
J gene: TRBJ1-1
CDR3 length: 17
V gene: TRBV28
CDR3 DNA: TGTGCCAGCAGTTTATATCCGGGACAGGGTGACGTTGGAGAAGCTTTCTTT
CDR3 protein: CASSLYPGQGDVGEAFF

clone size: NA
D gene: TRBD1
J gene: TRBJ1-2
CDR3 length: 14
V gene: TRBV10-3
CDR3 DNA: TGTGCCATCAGGCCGGGACAGGAATTCGATGGCTACACCTTC
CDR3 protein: CAIRPGQEFDGYTF

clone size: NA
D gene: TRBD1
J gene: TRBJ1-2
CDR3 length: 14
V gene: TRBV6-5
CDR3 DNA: TGTGCCAGCAGACAGGGGGTAGAGGTCTATGGCTACACCTTC
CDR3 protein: CASRQGVEVYGYTF

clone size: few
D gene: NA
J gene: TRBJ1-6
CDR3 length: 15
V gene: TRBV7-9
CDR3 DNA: TGTGCCAGCAGTCTTAATCGGCAGGCTAATTCACCCCTCCACTTT
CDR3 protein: CASSLNRQANSPLHF

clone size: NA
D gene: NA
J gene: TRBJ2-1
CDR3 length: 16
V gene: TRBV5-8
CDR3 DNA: TGTGCCAGCAGCTTGAGGCAGGTTAGCTCCTACAATGAGCAGTTCTTC
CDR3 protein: CASSLRQVSSYNEQFF

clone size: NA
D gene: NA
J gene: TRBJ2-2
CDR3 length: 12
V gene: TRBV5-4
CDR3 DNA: TGTGCCAGCAGCGCGGGCGCCGGGGAGCTGTTTTTT
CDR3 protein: CASSAGAGELFF

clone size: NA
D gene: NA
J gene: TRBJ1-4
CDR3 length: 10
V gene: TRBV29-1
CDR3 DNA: TGCAGCGTTGAAGAATCGGAAATGTTTTTT
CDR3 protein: CSVEESEMFF

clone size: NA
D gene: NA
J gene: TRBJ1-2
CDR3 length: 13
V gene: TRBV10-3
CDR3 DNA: TGTGCCATCAGTGAGTCGAATGGGGTTGGCTACACCTTC
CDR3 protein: CAISESNGVGYTF

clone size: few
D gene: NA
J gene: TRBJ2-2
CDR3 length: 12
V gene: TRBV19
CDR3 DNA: TGTGCCAGTAGTTTGTCGGGTGGGGAGCTGTTTTTT
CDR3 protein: CASSLSGGELFF

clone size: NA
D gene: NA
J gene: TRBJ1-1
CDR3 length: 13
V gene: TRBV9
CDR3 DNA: TGTGCCAGCAGCGTCTCGCTGAACACTGAAGCTTTCTTT
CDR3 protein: CASSVSLNTEAFF

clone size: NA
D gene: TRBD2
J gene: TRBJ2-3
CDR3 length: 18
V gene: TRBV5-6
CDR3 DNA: TGTGCCAGCAGCTTGGCTGGTAGCGGGGGGGCCGGGACAGATACGCAGTATTTT
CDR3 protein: CASSLAGSGGAGTDTQYF

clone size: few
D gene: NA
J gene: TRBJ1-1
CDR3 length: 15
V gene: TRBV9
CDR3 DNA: TGTGCCAGCAGCGTAGGACCAGGGGCGGACACTGAAGCTTTCTTT
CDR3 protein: CASSVGPGADTEAFF

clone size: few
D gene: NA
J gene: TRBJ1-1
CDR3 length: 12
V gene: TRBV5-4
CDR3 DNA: TGTGCCAGCAGCTTGGCCCAGGCTGAAGCTTTCTTT
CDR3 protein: CASSLAQAEAFF

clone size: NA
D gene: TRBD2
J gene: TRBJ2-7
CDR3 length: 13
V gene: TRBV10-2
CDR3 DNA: TGCGCCAGCAGGGTAGCGGGAGCGAACGAGCAGTACTTC
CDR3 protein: CASRVAGANEQYF

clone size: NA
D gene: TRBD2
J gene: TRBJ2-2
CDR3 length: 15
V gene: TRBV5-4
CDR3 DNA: TGTGCCAGCAGCTTCCTAGCGGGTGACACCGGGGAGCTGTTTTTT
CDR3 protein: CASSFLAGDTGELFF